Described below is a single T cell receptor beta chain sequence and its context. This specimen belongs to a study of blood T cell repertoires in COVID-19. At the level of the study: Researchers got acute and convalescent COVID-19 samples from the United States, Italy and Spain. T cells, B-cell-depleted T cells, or PBMCs provided the cDNA or gDNA that served as material.

Trimming took 8 bases from V and 1 from J, leaving 13 bases between them. From germline, CDR1 is SNHLY and CDR2 FYNNEI. The CDR3 totals 14 residues. Source study methods: Amplification of reference gene primers was used by the study to estimate nucleated cell counts. Sequencing used immunoSEQ multiplex PCR; TCRdb keeps in-frame clones, though not all of them. V and J calls plus clone size are reproduced from that table; the DNA served to infer D and trimming. The sample yields 60,000 or so clones, approximately 80% seen once. The sequence was obtained from a man older than 75 with acute or convalescent COVID-19. The chain carries TRBV2 and TRBJ2-3; D might be TRBD2 (5 bases). Sequenced: peripheral blood. This CDR3 is CASQPIGGTDTQYF. Written as DNA, the CDR3 is TGTGCCAGCCAACCTATCGGGGGCACAGATACGCAGTATTTT.